The 9 T cell receptor beta chains below were found in one sample sequenced in a study of CD8+ T cells in alopecia areata. Reverse transcribed after extraction, RNA yielded cDNA as the sequencing template. TCRdb's copy holds only in-frame clones and misses some; the assay was immunoSEQ multiplex PCR. Of under 40,000 clones in the sample, 55% are singletons; the top ten hold around 43%. Source material: NKG2D-high CD8+ T cells sorted from blood. These receptors came from a human donor with alopecia areata.

This clone was detected only a few times. The chain is built from TRBV28 and TRBJ2-7; maybe TRBD1 (5 bases). V lost 3 bases, J lost 3 bases, and 21 bases lay in between. CDR3 length: 17 amino acids. Germline CDR1 reads MDHEN; CDR2 reads SYDVKM. This CDR3 is CASSFNHLRDSNYEQYF. As DNA, the CDR3 is TGTGCCAGCAGTTTTAATCATCTCCGAGACAGCAACTACGAGCAGTACTTC.

This chain uses TRBV27 with TRBJ2-6; 11 nucleotides line up with TRBD1. The CDR3 is 16 residues long. V lost 6 bases, J lost 3 bases, and 4 bases stayed unmatched. Germline lookup yields CDR1 MNHEY and CDR2 SMNVEV (reference sequence). CDR3 bases: TGTGCCAGCAGCGGGACAGGGGGATATGGGGCCAACGTCCTGACTTTC. Residues: CASSGTGGYGANVLTF.

The CDR3 DNA is TGCGCCAGCAGCCAAGATATAAGCGGGGCCTACGAGCAGTACTTC. It yields the protein CASSQDISGAYEQYF. The chain couples TRBV4-3 to TRBJ2-5, with 7 bases aligning to TRBD2. The tail of the sequence fits TRBJ2-7 better, so the J call may be wrong. Germline V gene lookup returns CDR1 LGHNA and CDR2 YSLEER. CDR3 length: 15 residues.

This clone has only one observation. J is TRBJ2-4 and V is TRBV5-6; D perhaps matches TRBD2 (6 bases). The CDR3 spans 17 residues. Germline CDR1 and CDR2: SGHDT and YYEEEE. V lost 4 bases, J lost 0 bases, and 17 bases lay in between. CDR3 amino acids: CASSPWDSRIAKNIQYF. DNA of the CDR3: TGTGCCAGCAGCCCTTGGGACTCCCGGATAGCCAAAAACATTCAGTACTTC.

This clone was found a few times. V and J are TRBV10-3 and TRBJ2-5; D is perhaps TRBD2 (7 bases). Trimming took 3 bases from V and 3 from J, leaving 11 bases between them. CDR1 and CDR2 (germline): ENHRY, SYGVKD. There are 14 residues in the CDR3. The CDR3 here is CAISDGGGEETQYF. The CDR3 DNA follows: TGTGCCATCAGTGATGGCGGGGGCGAAGAGACCCAGTACTTC.

V is TRBV6-1 and J is TRBJ2-1; D is uncertain. The germline V gene has CDR1 MNHNS and CDR2 SASEGT. Trimming pared 5 bases from V and 7 bases from J, leaving 12 bases between. The CDR3 runs to 13 residues. CDR3: CASSYPLSNEQFF. The CDR3 DNA reads as TGTGCCAGCAGTTATCCTCTGTCGAATGAGCAGTTCTTC.

V gene TRBV4-3 combines with J gene TRBJ1-4; D may be TRBD1 (5 bases). Between the trimmed V and J ends, which lost 5 bases and 11 bases, there was a span of 15 bases. The CDR3 is made up of 13 amino acids. The V gene's germline CDR1 is LGHNA and CDR2 YSLEER. The CDR3 reads CASSDRDRHKLFF. CDR3 coding DNA: TGCGCCAGCAGCGATAGGGACCGACACAAACTGTTTTTT.

Only one count was recorded for this clone. The rearrangement links TRBV18 to TRBJ2-7; no clear D gene. Germline loops: CDR1 KGHSH, CDR2 LQKENI. Trimming left V 0 bases short and J 4 bases short, with 7 bases between. The CDR3 has 13 amino acids. CDR3 nucleotides: TGTGCCAGCTCACCACCGGATTCTTACGAGCAGTACTTC. Its protein product is CASSPPDSYEQYF.

The chain uses TRBV28 and TRBJ2-7, with 8 bases that match TRBD2. There are 15 residues in the CDR3. In germline, CDR1 is MDHEN, CDR2 SYDVKM. Unmatched junction bases numbered 13, after V lost 6 bases and J lost 6 bases. The CDR3 sequence is CASRSLTGGGSEQYF. In DNA form, the CDR3 reads TGTGCCAGCAGATCATTGACAGGCGGGGGGTCCGAGCAGTACTTC.